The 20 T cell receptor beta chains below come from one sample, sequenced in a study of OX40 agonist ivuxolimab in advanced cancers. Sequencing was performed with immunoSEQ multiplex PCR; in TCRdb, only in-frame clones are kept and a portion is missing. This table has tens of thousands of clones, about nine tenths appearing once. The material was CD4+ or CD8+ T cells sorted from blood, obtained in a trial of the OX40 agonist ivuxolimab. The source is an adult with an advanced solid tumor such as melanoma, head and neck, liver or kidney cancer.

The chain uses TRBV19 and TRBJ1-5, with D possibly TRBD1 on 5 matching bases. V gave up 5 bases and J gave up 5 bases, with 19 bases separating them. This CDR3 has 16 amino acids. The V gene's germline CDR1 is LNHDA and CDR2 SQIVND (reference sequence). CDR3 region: CASSPRGQLYYQPQHF. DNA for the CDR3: TGTGCCAGTAGTCCACGCGGACAACTTTACTATCAGCCCCAGCATTTT.

The CDR3 reads CASSLLSGTAYNEQFF. In nucleotides, the CDR3 is TGTGCCAGCAGCTTACTATCCGGGACAGCCTACAATGAGCAGTTCTTC. J is TRBJ2-1 and V is TRBV7-2; TRBD1 matches at 7 bases. Germline V gives CDR1 SGHTA, CDR2 FQGNSA. The CDR3 length is 16 residues. The ends lost 2 bases at V and 2 bases at J; junction bases unmatched: 6.

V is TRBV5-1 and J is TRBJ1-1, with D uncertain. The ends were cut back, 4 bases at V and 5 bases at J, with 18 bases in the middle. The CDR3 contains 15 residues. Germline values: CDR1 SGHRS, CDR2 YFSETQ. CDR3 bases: TGCGCCAGCAGCCCCCGGGTCGGAGGAGGGACTGAAGCTTTCTTT. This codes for CASSPRVGGGTEAFF. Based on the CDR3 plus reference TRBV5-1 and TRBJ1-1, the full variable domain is KAGVTQTPRYLIKTRGQQVTLSCSPISGHRSVSWYQQTPGQGLQFLFEYFSETQRNKGNFPGRFSGRQFSNSRSEMNVSTLELGDSALYLCASSPRVGGGTEAFFGQGTRLTVV.

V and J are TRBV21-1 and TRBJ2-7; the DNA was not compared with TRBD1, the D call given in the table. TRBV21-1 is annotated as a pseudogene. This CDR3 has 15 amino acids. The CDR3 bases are TGTGCCAGCAGCAAAGAAGACAAGGTTTCCTACGAGCAGTACTTC. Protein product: CASSKEDKVSYEQYF.

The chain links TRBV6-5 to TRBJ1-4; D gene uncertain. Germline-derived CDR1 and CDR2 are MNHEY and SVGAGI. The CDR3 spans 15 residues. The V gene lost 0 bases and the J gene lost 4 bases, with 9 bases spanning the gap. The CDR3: CASSYSAGRNEKLFF. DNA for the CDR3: TGTGCCAGCAGTTACTCGGCAGGCCGTAATGAAAAACTGTTTTTT.

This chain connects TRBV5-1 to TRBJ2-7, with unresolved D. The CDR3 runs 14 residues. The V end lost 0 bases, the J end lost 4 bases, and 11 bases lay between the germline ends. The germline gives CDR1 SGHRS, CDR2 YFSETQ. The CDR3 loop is CASSLAVGLYEQYF. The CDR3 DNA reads TGCGCCAGCAGCTTGGCCGTCGGGTTGTACGAGCAGTACTTC.

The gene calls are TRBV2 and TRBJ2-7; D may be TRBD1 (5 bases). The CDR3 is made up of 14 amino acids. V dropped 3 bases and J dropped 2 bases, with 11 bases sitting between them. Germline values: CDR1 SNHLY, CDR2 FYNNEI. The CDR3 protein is CASSDQGTAYEQYF. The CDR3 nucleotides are TGTGCCAGCAGTGATCAGGGTACAGCCTACGAGCAGTACTTC.

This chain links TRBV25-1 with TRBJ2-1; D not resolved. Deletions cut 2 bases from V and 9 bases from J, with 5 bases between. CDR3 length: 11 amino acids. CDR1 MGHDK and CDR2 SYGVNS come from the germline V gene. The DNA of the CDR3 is TGTGCCAGCAGTGAAGTTAGTGAGCAGTTCTTC. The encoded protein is CASSEVSEQFF.

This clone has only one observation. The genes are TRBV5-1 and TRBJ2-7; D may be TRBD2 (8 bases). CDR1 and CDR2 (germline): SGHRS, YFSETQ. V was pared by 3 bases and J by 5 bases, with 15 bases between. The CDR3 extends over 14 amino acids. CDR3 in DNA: TGCGCCAGCAGCTCCAGGGGGACTAGGGACGAGCAGTACTTC. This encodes CASSSRGTRDEQYF.

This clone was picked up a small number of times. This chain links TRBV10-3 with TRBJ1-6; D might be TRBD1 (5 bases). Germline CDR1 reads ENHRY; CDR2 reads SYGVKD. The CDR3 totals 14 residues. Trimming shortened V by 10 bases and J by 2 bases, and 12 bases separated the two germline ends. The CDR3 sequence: CATAGHAYNSPLHF. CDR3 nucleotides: TGTGCCACCGCCGGACACGCCTATAATTCACCCCTCCACTTT.

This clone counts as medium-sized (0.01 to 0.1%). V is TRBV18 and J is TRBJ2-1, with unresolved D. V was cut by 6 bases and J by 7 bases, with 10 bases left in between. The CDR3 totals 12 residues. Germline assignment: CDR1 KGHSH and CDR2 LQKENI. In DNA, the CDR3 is TGTGCCAGCTCCCGCCCCCAAAATGAGCAGTTCTTC. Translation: CASSRPQNEQFF.

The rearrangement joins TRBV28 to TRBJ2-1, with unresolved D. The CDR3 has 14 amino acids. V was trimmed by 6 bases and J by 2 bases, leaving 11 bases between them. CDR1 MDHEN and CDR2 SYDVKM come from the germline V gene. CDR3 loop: CASSLAITYNEQFF. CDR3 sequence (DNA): TGTGCCAGCAGCTTAGCTATTACCTACAATGAGCAGTTCTTC.

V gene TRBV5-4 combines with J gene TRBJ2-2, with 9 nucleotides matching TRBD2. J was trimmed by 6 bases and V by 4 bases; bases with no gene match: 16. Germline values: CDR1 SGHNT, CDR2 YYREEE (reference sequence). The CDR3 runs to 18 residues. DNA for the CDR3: TGTGCCAGCAGCCTGGGGCTAGCGGGATCGGAAAATGCCGGGGAGCTGTTTTTT. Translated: CASSLGLAGSENAGELFF.

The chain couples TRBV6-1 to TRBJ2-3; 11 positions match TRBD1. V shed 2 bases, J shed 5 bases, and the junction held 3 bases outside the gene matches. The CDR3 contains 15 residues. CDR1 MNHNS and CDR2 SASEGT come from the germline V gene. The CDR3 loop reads CASSEPGQGGDTQYF. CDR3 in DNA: TGTGCCAGCAGTGAACCGGGACAGGGGGGAGATACGCAGTATTTT.

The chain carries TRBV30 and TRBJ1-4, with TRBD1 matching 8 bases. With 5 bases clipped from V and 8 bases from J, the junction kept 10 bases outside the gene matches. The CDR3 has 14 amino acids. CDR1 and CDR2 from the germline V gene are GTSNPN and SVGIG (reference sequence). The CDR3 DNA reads TGTGCCTGGGGGCTCGGACAGGGAAACGAAAAACTGTTTTTT. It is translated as CAWGLGQGNEKLFF.

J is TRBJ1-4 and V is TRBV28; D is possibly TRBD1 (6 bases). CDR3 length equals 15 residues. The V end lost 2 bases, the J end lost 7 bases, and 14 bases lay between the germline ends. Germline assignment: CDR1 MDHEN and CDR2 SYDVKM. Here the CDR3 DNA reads TGTGCCAGCAGTTTAGGTGGGGGCGCATCTGAAAAACTGTTTTTT. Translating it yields CASSLGGGASEKLFF.

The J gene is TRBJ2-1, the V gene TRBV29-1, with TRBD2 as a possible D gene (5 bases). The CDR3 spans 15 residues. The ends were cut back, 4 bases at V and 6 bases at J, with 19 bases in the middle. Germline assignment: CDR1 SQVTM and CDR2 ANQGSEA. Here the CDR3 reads CSVAPWSGTGNEQFF. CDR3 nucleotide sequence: TGCAGCGTTGCACCGTGGTCGGGAACGGGCAATGAGCAGTTCTTC.

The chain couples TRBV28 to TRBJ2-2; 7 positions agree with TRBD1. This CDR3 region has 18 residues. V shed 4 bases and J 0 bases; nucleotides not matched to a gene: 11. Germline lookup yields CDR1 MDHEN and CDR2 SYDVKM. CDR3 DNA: TGTGCCAGCAGTTCAAGGCCGGGACAGACAACGAACACCGGGGAGCTGTTTTTT. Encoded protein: CASSSRPGQTTNTGELFF.

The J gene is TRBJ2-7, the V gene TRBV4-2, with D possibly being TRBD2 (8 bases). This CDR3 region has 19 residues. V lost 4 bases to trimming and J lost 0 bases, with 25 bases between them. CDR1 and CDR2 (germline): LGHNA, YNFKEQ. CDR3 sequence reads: CASSRSPGGGSGTSYEQYF. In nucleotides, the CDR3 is TGTGCCAGCAGCCGCTCCCCAGGGGGGGGTAGCGGGACCTCCTACGAGCAGTACTTC.

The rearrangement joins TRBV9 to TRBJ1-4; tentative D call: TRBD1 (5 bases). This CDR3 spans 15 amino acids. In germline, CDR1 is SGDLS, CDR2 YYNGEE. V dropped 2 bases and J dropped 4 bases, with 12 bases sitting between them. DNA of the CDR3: TGTGCCAGCAGCGTCCAGGGAGCCTATAATGAAAAACTGTTTTTT. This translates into CASSVQGAYNEKLFF.